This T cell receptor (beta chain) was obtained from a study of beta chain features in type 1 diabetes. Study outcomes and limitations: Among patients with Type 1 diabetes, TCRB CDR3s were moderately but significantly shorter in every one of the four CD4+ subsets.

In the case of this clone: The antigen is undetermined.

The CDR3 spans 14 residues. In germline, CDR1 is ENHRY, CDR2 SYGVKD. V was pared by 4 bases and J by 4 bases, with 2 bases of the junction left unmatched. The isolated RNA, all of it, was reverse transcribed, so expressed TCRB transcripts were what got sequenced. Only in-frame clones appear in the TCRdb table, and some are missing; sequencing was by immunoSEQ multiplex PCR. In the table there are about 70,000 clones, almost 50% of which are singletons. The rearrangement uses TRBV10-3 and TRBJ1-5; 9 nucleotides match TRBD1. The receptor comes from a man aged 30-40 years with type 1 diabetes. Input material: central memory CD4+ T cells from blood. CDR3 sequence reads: CAISGGQGNQPQHF. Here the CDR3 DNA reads TGTGCCATCAGTGGGGGACAGGGTAATCAGCCCCAGCATTTT.